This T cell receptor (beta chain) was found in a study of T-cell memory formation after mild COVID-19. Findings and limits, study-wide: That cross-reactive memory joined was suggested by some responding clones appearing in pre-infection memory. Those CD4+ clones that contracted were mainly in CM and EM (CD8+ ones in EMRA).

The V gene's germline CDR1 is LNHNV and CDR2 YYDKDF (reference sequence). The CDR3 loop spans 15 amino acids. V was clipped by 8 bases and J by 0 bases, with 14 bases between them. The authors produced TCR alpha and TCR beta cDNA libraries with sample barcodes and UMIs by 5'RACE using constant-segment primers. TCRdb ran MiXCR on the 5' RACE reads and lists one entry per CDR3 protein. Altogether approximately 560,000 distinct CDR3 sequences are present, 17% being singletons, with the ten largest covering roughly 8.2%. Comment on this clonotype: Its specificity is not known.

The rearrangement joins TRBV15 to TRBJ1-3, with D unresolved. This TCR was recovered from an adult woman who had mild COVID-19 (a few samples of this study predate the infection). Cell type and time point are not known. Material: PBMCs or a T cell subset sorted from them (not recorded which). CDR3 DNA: TGTGCCACCGGCCCCGGAAAGACCTCTGGAAACACCATATATTTT. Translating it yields CATGPGKTSGNTIYF.